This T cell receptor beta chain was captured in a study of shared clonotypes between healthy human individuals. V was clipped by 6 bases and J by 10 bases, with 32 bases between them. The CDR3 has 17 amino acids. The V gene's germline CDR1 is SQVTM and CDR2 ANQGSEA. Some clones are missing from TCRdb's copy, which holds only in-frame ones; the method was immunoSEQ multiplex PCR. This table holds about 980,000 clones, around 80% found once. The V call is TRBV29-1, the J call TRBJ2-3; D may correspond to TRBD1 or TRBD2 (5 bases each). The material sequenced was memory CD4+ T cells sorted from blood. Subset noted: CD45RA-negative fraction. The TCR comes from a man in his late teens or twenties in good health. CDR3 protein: CSVQEDVRTRGKSAQYF. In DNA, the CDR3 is TGCAGCGTCCAAGAGGATGTTCGGACAAGAGGGAAGTCAGCGCAGTATTTT.